This entry is about one T cell receptor beta chain. The sample belongs to a study of blood T cell repertoires in COVID-19. Turning to the study itself: Material from acute and convalescent COVID-19 was sourced from the United States, Italy and Spain. The cDNA or gDNA used as material had been derived from T cells, B-cell-depleted T cells, or PBMCs.

CDR1 is SQVTM, CDR2 ANQGSEA, per germline. The V end lost 4 bases, the J end lost 5 bases, and 14 bases lay between the germline ends. This CDR3 is built from 13 residues. As processed by the authors: By means of reference gene primer amplification, nucleated cell counts were estimated. Method: immunoSEQ multiplex PCR; TCRdb's copy keeps in-frame clones and lacks some. D and trimming come from the DNA, and the V and J calls and clone size come from that table. This sample has about 130,000 clones, with 70% to 85% found just once. Sequences were obtained from peripheral blood. J is TRBJ2-5 and V is TRBV29-1, with D hard to call. This TCR was sampled from a woman over 75 with acute or convalescent COVID-19. DNA of the CDR3: TGCAGCGTTGCGATCTCACAGCTGGAGACCCAGTACTTC. Amino acids: CSVAISQLETQYF.